This TCR beta chain was profiled in a study of shared clonotypes between healthy human individuals. Study in general: CD4 naive cells filled three plates per donor, CD4 memory three, CD8 naive two and CD8 memory one.

The V end was cut by 5 bases, the J end by 2 bases, with 13 bases between. The CDR3 is 15 amino acids. Per the germline V gene, CDR1 is MNHEY and CDR2 is SVGAGI. Worth noting for this clone: Its antigen remains unidentified. Other DNA sequences in this sample translate to the same CDR3.

The naive CD8 population came from CD45RO-negative cells selected for CCR7, without terminally differentiated effector memory CD45RA+ cells. Whole-study findings and limits: At large depth, rarefaction still showed sorted-subset sequencing to be incomplete. Limitation of the genetic and exposure-history diversity represented came from the few donors.

The table came from immunoSEQ multiplex PCR; TCRdb's copy has only in-frame clones and leaves some out. The sample comprises over 2 million clones, approximately 94% of which are singletons, and about 1.1% rests with the top ten. The clonotype originates from a young man in good health. The source material was naive CD8+ T cells sorted from blood. The rearrangement links TRBV6-5 to TRBJ1-5, with D possibly matching TRBD1 (5 bases). The CDR3, as DNA: TGTGCCAGCAGTGCCCAGGGTTTCGGCAATCAGCCCCAGCATTTT. Amino acid sequence: CASSAQGFGNQPQHF.